This T cell receptor (beta chain) was retrieved from a study of glioma-infiltrating T cells after dendritic cell vaccination. Study-wide context: Treatment, given 2003 to 2012, was autologous tumor lysate-pulsed dendritic cell vaccination. Monocyte-derived dendritic cells, cultured seven days with IL-4 and GM-CSF, were pulsed with autologous tumor lysate.

Input was around 2.1 ug genomic DNA, or all available if less. The primer mix had 60 V beta and 13 J beta primers. Sequenced by immunoSEQ multiplex PCR; TCRdb stores in-frame clones only, minus some. This table holds about 92,000 clones, just over 85% found once. The sequence was collected from a human donor with glioblastoma. The sequences come from blood, collected before dendritic cell vaccination.

CDR3 DNA: TGTGCCAGCAGCTCACAGGGGGCGGGCTACAATGAGCAGTTCTTC. Translated, it gives CASSSQGAGYNEQFF. The chain couples TRBV7-3 to TRBJ2-1; 9 bases are shared with TRBD1. V shed 4 bases and J 3 bases; nucleotides not matched to a gene: 4. The CDR3 sequence is 15 residues long. Germline V gene sequence: CDR1 SGHTA, CDR2 FQGTGA.